The following is a TCR beta chain sequence with its context. Its matching antigen is unknown. Treatment of the sample: approximately nine-day PBMC culture with coronavirus spike peptide pools or control peptides (ViraFEST assay). Researchers used the Oncomine TCR Beta short-read assay to sequence DNA from cultured CD4+ T cells. TCRdb reprocessed the PCR reads with MiXCR, giving one entry per CDR3 protein. The repertoire includes 9,000 to 10,000 distinct CDR3 sequences, 66% of them detected once, and roughly 25% sits in the top ten. This entry is derived from a study of vaccination and CD4 T cells after COVID-19. The CDR3 totals 12 residues. The V end lost 6 bases, the J end lost 5 bases, and 13 bases lay between the germline ends. Germline CDR1 DFQATT, CDR2 SNEGSKA (reference sequence).

The specimen was CD4+ T cells from blood, cultured in vitro. V gene TRBV20-1 combines with J gene TRBJ1-1; tentatively, D is TRBD1 (6 bases). The clonotype comes from a human donor who had recovered from COVID-19. CDR3 loop: CSAGRGGTEAFF. Here the CDR3 DNA reads TGCAGTGCGGGGAGGGGGGGGACTGAAGCTTTCTTT.